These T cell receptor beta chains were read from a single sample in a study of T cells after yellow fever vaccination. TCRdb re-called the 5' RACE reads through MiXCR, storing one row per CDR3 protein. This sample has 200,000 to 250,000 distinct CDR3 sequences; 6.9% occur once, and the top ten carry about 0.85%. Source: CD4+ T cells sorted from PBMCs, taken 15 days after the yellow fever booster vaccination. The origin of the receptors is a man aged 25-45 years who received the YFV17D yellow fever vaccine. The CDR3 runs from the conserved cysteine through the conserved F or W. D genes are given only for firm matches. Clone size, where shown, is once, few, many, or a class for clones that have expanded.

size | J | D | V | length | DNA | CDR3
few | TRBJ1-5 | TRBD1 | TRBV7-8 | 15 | TGTGCCAGCAGCTTCAGGACAGGAACGAATCAGCCCCAGCATTTT | CASSFRTGTNQPQHF
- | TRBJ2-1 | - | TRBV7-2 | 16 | TGTGCCAGCAGCTTAGTAGCGGAAGTGAAAACCAATGAGCAGTTCTTC | CASSLVAEVKTNEQFF
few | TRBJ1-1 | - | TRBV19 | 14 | TGTGCCAGTACCGACCCGACGGAGAACACTGAAGCTTTCTTT | CASTDPTENTEAFF
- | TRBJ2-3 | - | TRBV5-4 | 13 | TGTGCCAGCAGAGGACGGAATTTCGATACGCAGTATTTT | CASRGRNFDTQYF
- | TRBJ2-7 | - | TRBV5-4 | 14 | TGTGCCAGCAGCTTGTCTAGAACGGACAACGAGCAGTACTTC | CASSLSRTDNEQYF
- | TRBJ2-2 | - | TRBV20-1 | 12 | TGCAGTGCTAGCCGCCCTGCGGGGGAGCTGTTTTTT | CSASRPAGELFF
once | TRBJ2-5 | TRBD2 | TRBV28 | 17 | TGTGCCAGCAGCTACCCCCCGGGTCTAGCGGGAGATGAGACCCAGTACTTC | CASSYPPGLAGDETQYF
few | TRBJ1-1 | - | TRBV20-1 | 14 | TGCAGTGCTAAACAGGGTTCGATGAACACTGAAGCTTTCTTT | CSAKQGSMNTEAFF
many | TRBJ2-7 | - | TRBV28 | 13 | TGTGCCAGCAGTTCGACAGTTCCCTACGAGCAGTACTTC | CASSSTVPYEQYF
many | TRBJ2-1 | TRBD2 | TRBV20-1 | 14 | TGCAGTGCTAGGCTAGCGGAGGGGTACAATGAGCAGTTCTTC | CSARLAEGYNEQFF
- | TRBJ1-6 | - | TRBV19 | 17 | TGTGCCAGTAGTATAGAAGGGGGACGGAACAATAATTCACCCCTCCACTTT | CASSIEGGRNNNSPLHF
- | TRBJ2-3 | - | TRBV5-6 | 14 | TGTGCCATCAGCCCCGGGCTCACCTCCGATACGCAGTATTTT | CAISPGLTSDTQYF
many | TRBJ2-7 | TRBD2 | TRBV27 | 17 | TGTGCCAGCAGCCTCATGGCTAGTAGGACTAGGGTAAGCGAGCAGTACTTC | CASSLMASRTRVSEQYF
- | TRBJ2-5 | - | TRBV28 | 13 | TGTGCCAGCAGTTTATCGGATACAGAGACCCAGTACTTC | CASSLSDTETQYF
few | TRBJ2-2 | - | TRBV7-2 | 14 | TGTGCCAGCTCAAAAGGAATGGGAAACGGGGAGCTGTTTTTT | CASSKGMGNGELFF